Listed below are T cell receptor beta chains from one sample, sequenced in a study of response to subunit inactivated influenza vaccine. TCRdb reanalysed the RT-PCR reads using MiXCR and keeps one entry per CDR3 protein. The sample records 500,000 to 600,000 distinct CDR3 sequences, 13% being singletons. The sequences come from PBMCs from blood, collected about 40 days after vaccination. The receptors stem from a man aged 50 to 59 who received an inactivated influenza vaccine. Each CDR3 is given with its conserved first and last residue. Each record gives: V gene, D gene, clone size, J gene, CDR3 protein, CDR3 DNA. D genes are given only for firm matches. Where a row states a size, it is once, few, many or the class of an expanded clone; other rows omit it.

>TRBV20-1|NA|few|TRBJ1-2
CSARSGDGYTF
TGCAGTGCTAGAAGCGGGGATGGCTACACCTTC
>TRBV11-1|TRBD1|many|TRBJ1-2
CASSSDRVDGYTF
TGTGCCAGCAGTTCTGACAGGGTAGACGGCTACACCTTC
>TRBV10-3|TRBD2|few|TRBJ2-5
CAISDRTSGVKETQYF
TGTGCCATCAGTGATCGAACTAGCGGGGTGAAAGAGACCCAGTACTTC
>TRBV7-2|TRBD1|few|TRBJ2-1
CASSLLRQGQFF
TGTGCCAGCAGCTTACTGCGACAGGGGCAGTTCTTC
>TRBV29-1|NA|many|TRBJ2-3
CSVFSTDTQYF
TGCAGCGTCTTCAGCACAGATACGCAGTATTTT
>TRBV12-3/TRBV12-4|NA|few|TRBJ2-5
CASSIRPFETQYF
TGTGCCAGCAGCATCCGACCCTTTGAGACCCAGTACTTC
>TRBV4-2|TRBD2|NA|TRBJ2-3
CASSPYLQRGSTDTQYF
TGTGCCAGCAGCCCATACCTCCAGCGGGGGAGCACAGATACGCAGTATTTT
>TRBV5-1|TRBD2|NA|TRBJ2-3
CASSLRPGLAGDTADTQYF
TGCGCCAGCAGCTTACGACCGGGACTAGCGGGGGACACCGCAGATACGCAGTATTTT
>TRBV28|NA|NA|TRBJ2-5
CASSSGGTGTQYF
TGTGCCAGCAGTTCCGGGGGTACCGGGACCCAGTACTTC
>TRBV28|NA|NA|TRBJ2-7
CASSFFSLEQYF
TGTGCCAGCAGTTTCTTTTCCCTCGAGCAGTACTTC
>TRBV28|NA|NA|TRBJ2-7
CASSTFGGSYEQYF
TGTGCCAGCAGCACGTTCGGGGGTTCCTACGAGCAGTACTTC
>TRBV11-2|NA|NA|TRBJ2-5
CASSFLSVVGETQYF
TGTGCCAGCAGCTTTTTATCGGTAGTCGGGGAGACCCAGTACTTC
>TRBV29-1|TRBD1|NA|TRBJ1-1
CSAGTGAEAFF
TGCAGCGCAGGGACAGGGGCTGAAGCTTTCTTT
>TRBV15|NA|NA|TRBJ1-4
CATSRDPRGNEKLFF
TGTGCCACCAGCAGAGATCCCAGGGGTAATGAAAAACTGTTTTTT
>TRBV20-1|NA|many|TRBJ1-1
CSARNQQGLNTEAFF
TGCAGTGCTAGAAACCAACAGGGCCTGAACACTGAAGCTTTCTTT
>TRBV6-2/TRBV6-3|NA|few|TRBJ1-3
CASSFDSGNTIYF
TGTGCCAGCAGCTTCGACTCTGGAAACACCATATATTTT
>TRBV24-1|NA|few|TRBJ2-1
CATSDSGTIYGNEQFF
TGTGCCACCAGTGACAGCGGGACAATTTACGGCAATGAGCAGTTCTTC
>TRBV7-2|NA|few|TRBJ2-2
CASSLGFTSPGELFF
TGTGCCAGCAGCTTAGGCTTCACCTCACCCGGGGAGCTGTTTTTT
>TRBV7-9|NA|few|TRBJ2-7
CASSLGTHYEQYF
TGTGCCAGCAGCCTCGGGACTCACTACGAGCAGTACTTC
>TRBV7-9|NA|NA|TRBJ2-7
CASSLLGQPGNEQCF
TGTGCCAGCAGCCTATTAGGACAGCCAGGGAACGAGCAGTGCTTC
>TRBV12-3/TRBV12-4|NA|NA|TRBJ2-3
CASSLSLAKDTQYF
TGTGCCAGCAGTTTATCCTTAGCTAAAGATACGCAGTATTTT
>TRBV20-1|NA|many|TRBJ2-3
CSARKSGSADTQYF
TGCAGTGCTAGGAAGTCAGGTAGCGCAGATACGCAGTATTTT
>TRBV7-9|TRBD1|few|TRBJ2-5
CASSYKTRDRETQYF
TGTGCCAGCAGCTACAAAACCCGGGACAGGGAGACCCAGTACTTC
>TRBV6-2/TRBV6-3|NA|few|TRBJ2-5
CASRLIGPPSRETQYF
TGTGCCAGCAGACTCATTGGACCGCCTTCGAGGGAGACCCAGTACTTC
>TRBV12-3/TRBV12-4|NA|NA|TRBJ1-4
CASSLRGSNEKLFF
TGTGCCAGCAGTTTAAGGGGGTCTAATGAAAAACTGTTTTTT
>TRBV20-1|NA|many|TRBJ1-1
CSARPPSHSTEAFF
TGCAGTGCTAGACCTCCCTCCCATTCCACTGAAGCTTTCTTT
>TRBV20-1|NA|few|TRBJ2-5
CSANRGTLQETQYF
TGCAGTGCCAACCGAGGGACGCTTCAAGAGACCCAGTACTTC
>TRBV12-3/TRBV12-4|TRBD2|few|TRBJ2-3
CASSLFRASGRADTQYF
TGTGCCAGCAGTTTATTCCGGGCTAGCGGGAGGGCAGATACGCAGTATTTT
>TRBV4-2|NA|NA|TRBJ2-3
CASSQLGPDPPDTQYF
TGTGCCAGCAGCCAACTAGGACCAGACCCCCCAGATACGCAGTATTTT
>TRBV7-7|TRBD2|NA|TRBJ2-5
CASSPGLAGYQETQYF
TGTGCCAGCAGCCCCGGACTAGCGGGTTACCAAGAGACCCAGTACTTC
>TRBV27|TRBD1|few|TRBJ2-1
CASSFSGQGLHEQFF
TGTGCCAGCAGTTTTTCGGGACAGGGGCTGCATGAGCAGTTCTTC
>TRBV5-1|TRBD2|NA|TRBJ2-1
CASSSTHTSGGAHEQFF
TGCGCCAGCAGCTCGACCCACACTAGCGGGGGGGCCCATGAGCAGTTCTTC
>TRBV7-9|NA|NA|TRBJ1-5
CATRTRDNQPQHF
TGTGCCACAAGGACGAGAGATAATCAGCCCCAGCATTTT
>TRBV2|TRBD1|NA|TRBJ2-7
CASSVWDRGYEQYF
TGTGCCAGCAGTGTATGGGACAGGGGGTACGAGCAGTACTTC
>TRBV10-3|TRBD2|few|TRBJ2-3
CAIRGGTYTDTQYF
TGTGCCATCCGGGGAGGGACGTACACAGATACGCAGTATTTT
>TRBV29-1|NA|many|TRBJ2-3
CSVTRGAAITDTQYF
TGCAGCGTAACCCGGGGGGCGGCAATCACAGATACGCAGTATTTT
>TRBV5-1|NA|NA|TRBJ2-3
CASTAGSTDTQYF
TGCGCCAGCACCGCGGGGAGCACAGATACGCAGTATTTT
>TRBV7-3|TRBD2|NA|TRBJ2-3
CASSFGLAGTWKYF
TGTGCCAGCAGCTTTGGACTAGCGGGTACCTGGAAGTATTTT
>TRBV4-3|NA|few|TRBJ2-1
CASSQDRGNYNEQFF
TGCGCCAGCAGCCAAGATAGGGGGAACTACAATGAGCAGTTCTTC
>TRBV12-3/TRBV12-4|NA|few|TRBJ1-5
CASSLLQGMSNQPQHF
TGTGCCAGCAGTTTATTGCAGGGGATGAGCAATCAGCCCCAGCATTTT
>TRBV5-6|NA|few|TRBJ2-2
CASSLLGQNTGELFF
TGTGCCAGCAGCTTGTTGGGACAGAACACCGGGGAGCTGTTTTTT
>TRBV20-1|NA|many|TRBJ2-4
CSAAQTGSKNIQYF
TGTAGTGCTGCCCAAACAGGGTCCAAAAACATTCAGTACTTC